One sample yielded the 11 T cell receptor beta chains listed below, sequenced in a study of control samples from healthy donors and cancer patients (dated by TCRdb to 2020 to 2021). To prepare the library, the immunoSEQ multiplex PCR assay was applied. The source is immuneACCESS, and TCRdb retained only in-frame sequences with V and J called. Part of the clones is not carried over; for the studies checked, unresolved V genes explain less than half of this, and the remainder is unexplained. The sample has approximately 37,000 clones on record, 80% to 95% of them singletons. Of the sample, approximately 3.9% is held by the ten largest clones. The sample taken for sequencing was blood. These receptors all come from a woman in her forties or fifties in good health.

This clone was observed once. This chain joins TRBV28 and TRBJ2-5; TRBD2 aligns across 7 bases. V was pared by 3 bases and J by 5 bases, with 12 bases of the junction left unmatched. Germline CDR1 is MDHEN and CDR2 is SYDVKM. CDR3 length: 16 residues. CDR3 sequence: CASSFLGGVGRETQYF. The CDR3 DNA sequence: TGTGCCAGCAGTTTTTTAGGTGGGGTCGGGAGGGAGACCCAGTACTTC.

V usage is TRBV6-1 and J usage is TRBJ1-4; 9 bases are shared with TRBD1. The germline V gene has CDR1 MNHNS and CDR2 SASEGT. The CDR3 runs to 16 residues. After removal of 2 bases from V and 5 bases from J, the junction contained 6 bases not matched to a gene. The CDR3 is CASSEMGTGLNEKLFF. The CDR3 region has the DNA TGTGCCAGCAGTGAAATGGGGACAGGGTTGAATGAAAAACTGTTTTTT.

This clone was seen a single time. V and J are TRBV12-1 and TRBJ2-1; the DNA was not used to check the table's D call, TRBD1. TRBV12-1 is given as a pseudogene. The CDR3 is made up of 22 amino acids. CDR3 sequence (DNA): TGTGCCAGCAGCTTTTTCGCTTCAATTCGGACACACTCTTCCAAGTCCTACAATGAGCAGTTCTTC. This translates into CASSFFASIRTHSSKSYNEQFF.

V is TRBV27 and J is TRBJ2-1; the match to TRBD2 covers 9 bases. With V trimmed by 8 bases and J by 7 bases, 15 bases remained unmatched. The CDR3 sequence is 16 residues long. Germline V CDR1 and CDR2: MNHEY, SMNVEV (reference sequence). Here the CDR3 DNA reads TGTGCCAGCTTTGCCCTTAGCGGGGGCCTAGGGAATGAGCAGTTCTTC. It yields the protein CASFALSGGLGNEQFF.

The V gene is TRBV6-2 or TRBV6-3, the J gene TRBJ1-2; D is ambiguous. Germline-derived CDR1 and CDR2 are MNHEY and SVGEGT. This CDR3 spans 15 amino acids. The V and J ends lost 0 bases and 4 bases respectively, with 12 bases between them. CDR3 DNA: TGTGCCAGCAGTTACTCGCGGGGAGTTGGCTATGGCTACACCTTC. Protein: CASSYSRGVGYGYTF.

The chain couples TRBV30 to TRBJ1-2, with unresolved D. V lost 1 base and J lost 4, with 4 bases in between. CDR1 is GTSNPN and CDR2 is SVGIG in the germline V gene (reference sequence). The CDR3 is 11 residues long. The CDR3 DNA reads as TGTGCCTGGAGTGGTAGCTATGGCTACACCTTC. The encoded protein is CAWSGSYGYTF.

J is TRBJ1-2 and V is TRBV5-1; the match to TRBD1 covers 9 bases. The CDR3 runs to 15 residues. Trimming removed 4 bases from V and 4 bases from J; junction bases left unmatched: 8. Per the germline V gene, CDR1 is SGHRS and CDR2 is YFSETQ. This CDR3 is CASSADRGAVYGYTF. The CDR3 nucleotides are TGCGCCAGCAGCGCGGACAGGGGAGCAGTCTATGGCTACACCTTC.

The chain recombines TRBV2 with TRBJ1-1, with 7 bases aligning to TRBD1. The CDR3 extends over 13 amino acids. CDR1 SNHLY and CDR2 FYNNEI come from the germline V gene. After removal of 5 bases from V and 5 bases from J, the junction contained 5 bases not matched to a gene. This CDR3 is CASSRDSWTEAFF. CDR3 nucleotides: TGTGCCAGCAGTAGGGACAGTTGGACTGAAGCTTTCTTT.

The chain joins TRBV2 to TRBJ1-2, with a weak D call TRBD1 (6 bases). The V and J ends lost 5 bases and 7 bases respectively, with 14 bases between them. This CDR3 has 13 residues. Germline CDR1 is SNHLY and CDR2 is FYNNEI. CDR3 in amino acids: CASSTGLRSGYTF. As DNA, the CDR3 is TGTGCCAGCAGTACAGGGTTGCGTTCTGGCTACACCTTC.

The CDR3 DNA sequence: TGCGCCAGCAGCATAGGGACAGCCAATGAGCAGTTCTTC. This translates into CASSIGTANEQFF. The gene calls are TRBV5-1 and TRBJ2-1, with 7 bases fitting TRBD1. Trimming cost V 4 bases and J 6 bases; bases outside gene matches: 4. The length of the CDR3 is 13 residues. Germline V gene lookup returns CDR1 SGHRS and CDR2 YFSETQ.

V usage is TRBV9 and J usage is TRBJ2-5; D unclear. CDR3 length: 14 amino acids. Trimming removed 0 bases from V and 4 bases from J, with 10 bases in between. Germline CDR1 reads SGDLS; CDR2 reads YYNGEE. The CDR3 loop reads CASSVGTRGETQYF. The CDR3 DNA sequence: TGTGCCAGCAGCGTAGGGACCCGAGGAGAGACCCAGTACTTC.